This is a list of T cell receptor beta chains from one sample in a study of metastatic and nonmetastatic thyroid tumors. TCRdb recomputed clones from the PCR reads via MiXCR. In the table there are 30,000 to 40,000 clones, roughly a sixth of which are singletons. The sample was blood. Every receptor here comes from a female donor with papillary thyroid cancer or a benign thyroid nodule (not recorded which). Some clones in this sample may be carry-over from other donors' samples. The CDR3 runs from the conserved cysteine through the conserved F or W. Each record gives: J gene, V gene, D gene, clone size, CDR3 protein, CDR3 DNA. The D gene is left open where the match is weak. Only some rows state a clone size, as once, few, many or a class for expanded clones.

TRBJ1-5,TRBV19,TRBD1,many,CASRTGAARLINQPQHF,TGTGCCAGTAGAACAGGGGCCGCTCGGCTAATCAATCAGCCCCAGCATTTT
TRBJ2-1,TRBV6-5,TRBD2,few,CASTLFETSLHNEQFF,TGTGCCAGCACCCTATTCGAGACTAGCCTCCACAATGAGCAGTTCTTC
TRBJ1-1,TRBV6-1,NA,few,CAGWITEAFF,TGTGCCGGGTGGATCACTGAAGCTTTCTTT
TRBJ1-2,TRBV5-6,NA,many,CASSFPGEDGYTF,TGTGCCAGCAGCTTCCCCGGGGAGGATGGCTACACCTTC
TRBJ2-1,TRBV18,NA,NA,CASSPLPYMPYEQFF,TGTGCCAGCTCACCACTGCCTTACATGCCCTATGAGCAGTTCTTC
TRBJ1-6,TRBV6-1,NA,many,CASSPRGPLHF,TGTGCCAGCAGCCCGAGGGGGCCCCTCCACTTT
TRBJ1-1,TRBV27,NA,NA,CASPPRYEGEAFF,TGTGCCAGTCCCCCCCGGTACGAAGGTGAAGCTTTCTTT
TRBJ2-1,TRBV24-1,NA,many,CATSDFNNDEQFF,TGTGCCACCAGTGATTTTAACAACGATGAGCAGTTCTTC
TRBJ1-1,TRBV6-1,NA,NA,CASSLMAGPWTEAFF,TGTGCCAGCAGTTTAATGGCGGGGCCATGGACTGAAGCTTTCTTT
TRBJ2-3,TRBV7-8,NA,NA,CASSRRTWTAHTDTQYF,TGTGCCAGCAGCCGGAGGACATGGACGGCTCACACAGATACACAGTATTTT
TRBJ2-1,TRBV10-1,TRBD2,many,CASSASGRAGEQFF,TGCGCCAGCAGTGCCAGCGGGAGGGCCGGTGAGCAGTTCTTC
TRBJ2-7,TRBV7-2,TRBD1,NA,CASSLAGYGQGYEQYF,TGTGCCAGCAGCTTAGCGGGGTATGGACAGGGATACGAGCAGTACTTC
TRBJ2-1,TRBV19,NA,few,CASKYRGDEQFF,TGTGCAAGTAAATATCGAGGGGATGAGCAGTTCTTC
TRBJ2-1,TRBV7-2,TRBD2,many,CASSLALAGYNEQFF,TGTGCCAGCAGCTTAGCACTAGCGGGATACAATGAGCAGTTCTTC
TRBJ2-3,TRBV4-2,TRBD2,many,CASSQDGAAGATDTQYF,TGTGCCAGCAGCCAAGATGGGGCAGCGGGAGCCACAGATACGCAGTATTTT
TRBJ2-7,TRBV19,TRBD1,many,CASSTGTGGYEQYF,TGTGCCAGTAGTACCGGGACAGGGGGCTACGAGCAGTACTTC
TRBJ2-7,TRBV2,NA,medium-sized,CASSVYEQYF,TGTGCCAGCAGTGTCTACGAGCAGTACTTC
TRBJ1-5,TRBV4-2,NA,medium-sized,CASSQQGQGNQPQHF,TGTGCCAGCAGCCAACAGGGTCAGGGCAATCAGCCCCAGCATTTT
TRBJ1-1,TRBV7-9,TRBD1,NA,CASSLEQGAIAFF,TGTGCCAGCAGCTTAGAACAGGGGGCGATAGCTTTCTTT
TRBJ2-1,TRBV7-2,NA,many,CASSLSEGPYNEQFF,TGTGCCAGCAGCTTAAGTGAAGGGCCGTACAATGAGCAGTTCTTC
TRBJ2-3,TRBV5-1,TRBD2,NA,CSSSSLSGGPDTQYF,TGCTCCAGCAGCTCCCTATCGGGAGGGCCTGATACGCAGTATTTT
TRBJ1-5,TRBV10-3,NA,many,CAISPGAGNQPQHF,TGTGCCATCAGCCCAGGGGCCGGCAATCAGCCCCAGCATTTT
TRBJ1-5,TRBV29-1,TRBD1,many,CSVAGQVDQPQHF,TGCAGCGTTGCTGGACAGGTTGATCAGCCCCAGCATTTT
TRBJ2-5,TRBV20-1,NA,NA,CSAGGRDQETQYF,TGCAGTGCTGGGGGCCGTGACCAAGAGACCCAGTACTTC
TRBJ1-2,TRBV29-1,TRBD1,many,CSVDGGTGVTSGYTF,TGCAGCGTTGATGGGGGGACAGGGGTAACCTCAGGCTACACCTTC
TRBJ1-2,TRBV6-5,NA,many,CASSYVGRASSYTF,TGTGCCAGCAGTTACGTCGGACGCGCCTCCAGTTACACCTTC
TRBJ2-7,TRBV24-1,NA,many,CASRTASNEQYF,TGTGCCTCCCGGACCGCCTCCAACGAGCAGTACTTC
TRBJ1-6,TRBV27,NA,medium-sized,CASSLKARYNSPLHF,TGTGCCAGCAGTTTAAAGGCCAGGTATAATTCACCCCTCCACTTT
TRBJ2-1,TRBV7-9,NA,many,CASSLSGGNEQFF,TGTGCCAGCAGCTTATCCGGCGGGAATGAGCAGTTCTTC
TRBJ2-1,TRBV12-3/TRBV12-4,NA,few,CASRSLAWSSYNEQFF,TGTGCCAGCAGGTCTCTGGCCTGGAGCTCCTACAATGAGCAGTTCTTC
TRBJ2-7,TRBV5-4,TRBD2,many,CASSSDSGSGEQYF,TGTGCCAGCAGCTCCGACAGCGGGAGTGGCGAGCAGTACTTC
TRBJ2-1,TRBV29-1,NA,many,CSVVVTSNNEQFF,TGCAGCGTTGTGGTGACATCTAACAATGAGCAGTTCTTC
TRBJ2-7,TRBV4-3,NA,NA,CASSTQMGGGVYEQYF,TGCGCCAGCAGCACCCAAATGGGGGGCGGGGTATACGAGCAGTACTTC
TRBJ2-2,TRBV4-2,NA,many,CASSQRENTGELFF,TGTGCCAGCAGCCAGCGGGAGAACACCGGGGAGCTGTTTTTT
TRBJ2-5,TRBV7-2,TRBD2,NA,CSSIPPMSGGETQYF,TGTTCCAGCATCCCGCCCATGTCGGGAGGAGAGACCCAGTACTTC